The sequence of this T cell receptor (beta chain) was determined in a study of post-analysis software for immune sequencing data. Study context: Both relapsing-remitting and secondary progressive multiple sclerosis featured among the disease courses, as did progressive-relapsing multiple sclerosis. Regarding the study as a whole: Controls significantly exceeded multiple sclerosis patients in normalized Chao1 diversity. Those samples that were prepared in the same batch co-clustered strongly by F measure. In patients, a few TRBV segments were more frequent than in controls, with TRBV5-6, TRBV5-1 and TRBV20-1 among them.

Sequencing libraries made from TCR beta cDNA carried unique molecular identifiers. When about 1 to 11 million T cells were used, they gave about 540,000 cDNA molecules. In TCRdb, the PCR reads were re-called with MiXCR into one record per CDR3 protein. This table has hundreds of thousands of distinct CDR3 sequences, about 32% appearing once. The CDR3 loop spans 14 amino acids. The ends were cut back, 5 bases at V and 6 bases at J, with 15 bases in the middle. CDR1 SEHNR and CDR2 FQNEAQ come from the germline V gene (reference sequence). Worth noting for this clonotype: Its antigen is currently unknown.

The specimen was blood. This sequence was found in a girl aged 5-17 years with multiple sclerosis. The V and J genes are TRBV7-9 and TRBJ2-3; D perhaps matches TRBD2 (5 bases). Here the CDR3 reads CASSANLEADTQYF. In nucleotides, the CDR3 is TGTGCCAGCAGCGCTAATTTGGAGGCGGATACGCAGTATTTT.